This is a list of T cell receptor beta chains from one sample in a study of cytomegalovirus exposure and HLA in healthy donors. The data were produced by immunoSEQ multiplex PCR, yet TCRdb's version contains in-frame clones alone and is incomplete. The table records about 160,000 clones, about 80% of them present only once. What was sequenced was PBMCs. The receptors originated from a girl aged 10-17 years in good health and CMV-seropositive. Both conserved end residues are part of each CDR3. D genes are given only for firm matches. Clone size is given for some rows only: seen once, a few or many times, or a class if the clone is expanded.

.	TRBV7-2	.	TRBJ1-5	CASGGGNQPQHF	TGTGCCAGCGGGGGCGGCAATCAGCCCCAGCATTTT
TRBD1	TRBV28	once	TRBJ1-4	CASTGAGQGWVEKLFF	TGTGCCAGCACTGGCGCGGGACAGGGGTGGGTAGAAAAACTGTTTTTT
TRBD1	TRBV5-4	.	TRBJ1-2	CASSLGQGVLGYTF	TGTGCCAGCAGCCTGGGACAGGGGGTGCTTGGCTACACCTTC
.	TRBV6-5	once	TRBJ1-2	CASNPQLGGVRGYTF	TGTGCCAGCAACCCCCAGTTAGGAGGGGTGCGGGGCTACACCTTC
.	TRBV6-5	.	TRBJ1-4	CASSLSGLNNEKLFF	TGTGCCAGCAGCTTAAGCGGCCTGAATAATGAAAAACTGTTTTTT
.	TRBV27	.	TRBJ2-5	CASSLTQYF	TGTGCCAGCAGCCTAACCCAGTACTTC
.	TRBV27	.	TRBJ2-5	CASSLRASHGQETQYF	TGTGCCAGCAGTTTACGGGCTAGCCACGGGCAAGAGACCCAGTACTTC
TRBD1	TRBV9	.	TRBJ1-5	CASSVADRGEDSNQPQHF	TGTGCCAGCAGCGTCGCGGACAGGGGCGAGGATAGCAATCAGCCCCAGCATTTT
TRBD1	TRBV6-5	.	TRBJ1-1	CASSSGQGRDTEAFF	TGTGCCAGCAGTTCCGGACAGGGACGAGACACTGAAGCTTTCTTT
TRBD1	TRBV5-1	.	TRBJ1-5	CASSSGQGDQPQHF	TGCGCCAGCAGCTCCGGACAGGGGGATCAGCCCCAGCATTTT
.	TRBV4-3	.	TRBJ2-5	CASSYFPPGAGAGETQYF	TGCGCCAGCAGCTACTTCCCACCCGGGGCGGGGGCGGGGGAGACCCAGTACTTC
TRBD1	TRBV18	.	TRBJ2-4	CASPTIRGQNIQYF	TGTGCCAGCCCTACAATCAGGGGGCAAAACATTCAGTACTTC
.	TRBV7-6	.	TRBJ2-7	CASSLGAEQYF	TGTGCCAGCAGCTTAGGGGCTGAGCAGTACTTC
.	TRBV2	few	TRBJ2-3	CASRGGGGDTQYF	TGTGCCAGCAGGGGGGGAGGAGGGGATACGCAGTATTTT
TRBD1	TRBV5-1	.	TRBJ1-5	CASSPDRADQPQHF	TGCGCCAGCAGCCCAGACAGGGCGGATCAGCCCCAGCATTTT
.	TRBV6-1	once	TRBJ1-6	CATLQWRNSPLHF	TGTGCCACTTTGCAATGGCGGAATTCACCCCTCCACTTT
.	TRBV7-2	.	TRBJ1-1	CASSSLGMGIGTEAFF	TGTGCCAGCAGCTCGCTGGGCATGGGTATTGGCACTGAAGCTTTCTTT
.	TRBV6-5	once	TRBJ2-2	CASSYAQGFGELFF	TGTGCCAGCAGTTACGCACAGGGTTTCGGGGAGCTGTTTTTT
TRBD1	TRBV27	.	TRBJ2-7	CASSLTGGEQYF	TGTGCCAGCAGCCTCACAGGGGGTGAGCAGTACTTC
.	TRBV5-1	.	TRBJ2-7	CASRGAGEQYF	TGCGCCAGCAGAGGGGCCGGCGAGCAGTACTTC
.	TRBV28	few	TRBJ2-2	CASTQGSATGELFF	TGTGCCAGCACCCAAGGTAGCGCAACCGGGGAGCTGTTTTTT
.	TRBV10-3	.	TRBJ1-2	CATTGGPRGYTF	TGTGCCACGACCGGAGGGCCGCGGGGCTACACCTTC
.	TRBV5-1	.	TRBJ1-1	CASSSAGLPNTEAFF	TGCGCCAGCAGCTCCGCGGGACTCCCGAACACTGAAGCTTTCTTT
.	TRBV28	.	TRBJ2-2	CASSFSNTGELFF	TGTGCCAGCAGTTTTAGCAACACCGGGGAGCTGTTTTTT
.	TRBV14	.	TRBJ2-5	CASSQLQETQYF	TGTGCCAGCAGCCAACTCCAAGAGACCCAGTACTTC
TRBD2	TRBV9	.	TRBJ2-3	CASSVTSKFTDTQYF	TGTGCCAGCAGCGTGACTAGCAAGTTCACAGATACGCAGTATTTT
TRBD1	TRBV7-7	once	TRBJ2-7	CASSPSPGQGEYF	TGTGCTAGCAGCCCGAGTCCGGGACAGGGGGAGTACTTC
TRBD1	TRBV27	.	TRBJ2-1	CASSPRQGDYNEQFF	TGTGCCAGCAGTCCGCGACAGGGGGATTACAATGAGCAGTTCTTC
TRBD1	TRBV27	.	TRBJ2-1	CASSLQGLGNEQFF	TGTGCCAGCAGTCTACAGGGGCTGGGCAATGAGCAGTTCTTC
TRBD1	TRBV10-3	.	TRBJ2-1	CAISESWDRVLYNEQFF	TGTGCCATCAGTGAGTCGTGGGACAGGGTCTTATACAATGAGCAGTTCTTC
TRBD1	TRBV14	.	TRBJ2-7	CASEPLDRVHEQYF	TGTGCCAGCGAACCTCTCGACAGGGTCCACGAGCAGTACTTC
TRBD2	TRBV6-4	few	TRBJ2-1	CASSGGSSNEQFF	TGTGCCAGCAGTGGCGGGAGCAGCAATGAGCAGTTCTTC
TRBD1	TRBV19	.	TRBJ1-5	CATRDREGQPNQPQHF	TGTGCCACCAGGGACAGAGAGGGGCAACCCAATCAGCCCCAGCATTTT
TRBD1	TRBV27	.	TRBJ2-2	CASSSDRGMTGELFF	TGTGCCAGCAGTTCGGACAGGGGGATGACCGGGGAGCTGTTTTTT
TRBD1	TRBV12-5	few	TRBJ1-1	CASARDRAGTEAFF	TGTGCTAGTGCCCGGGACAGGGCGGGCACTGAAGCTTTCTTT
.	TRBV19	.	TRBJ2-7	CASSIRGLRTGTFTYEQYF	TGTGCCAGTAGTATAAGAGGATTAAGGACCGGGACATTTACCTACGAGCAGTACTTC